This record looks at one TCR beta chain sequence and its context. As yet, its antigen is unknown. The data were taken from a study of response to subunit inactivated influenza vaccine. Whole-study findings and limits: Authors suggested each seasonal flu vaccination may recruit only limited numbers of new T cells.

CDR1 and CDR2 from the germline V gene are MNHEY and SMNVEV (reference sequence). The length of the CDR3 is 17 residues. Trimming took off 2 bases at V and 0 bases at J, with 11 bases between the two ends. Using its own MiXCR run on the RT-PCR reads, TCRdb lists one record per CDR3 protein. The sample lists 500,000 to 750,000 distinct CDR3 sequences, around 15% seen once, with approximately 10% in the top ten. The chain employs TRBV27 and TRBJ1-6, with unresolved D. The receptor comes from a man aged 45-65 years who received an inactivated influenza vaccine. The input for sequencing was PBMCs from blood, taken 11 to 12 days after vaccination. The CDR3: CASSLTGRSSYNSPLHF. The CDR3 region has the DNA TGTGCCAGCAGTTTAACGGGGAGAAGCTCCTATAATTCACCCCTCCACTTT.